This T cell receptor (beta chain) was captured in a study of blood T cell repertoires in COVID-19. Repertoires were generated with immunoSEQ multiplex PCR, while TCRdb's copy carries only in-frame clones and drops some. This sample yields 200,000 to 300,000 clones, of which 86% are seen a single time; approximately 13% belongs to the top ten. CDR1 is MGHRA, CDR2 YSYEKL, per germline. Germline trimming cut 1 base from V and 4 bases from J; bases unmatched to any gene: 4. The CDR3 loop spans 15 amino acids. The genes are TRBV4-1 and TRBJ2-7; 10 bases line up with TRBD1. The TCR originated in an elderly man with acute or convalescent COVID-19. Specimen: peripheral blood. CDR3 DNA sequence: TGCGCCAGCAGCCAAGGCCGGGACAGGGGATACGAGCAGTACTTC. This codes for CASSQGRDRGYEQYF.